A selection of T cell receptor beta chains follows, all from one sample in a study of shared clonotypes between healthy human individuals. Produced via immunoSEQ multiplex PCR; TCRdb's table is partial and in-frame only. The sample has a few million clones; around nine tenths are singletons. Source material: naive CD4+ T cells sorted from blood. These receptors were obtained from a man younger than 30 in good health. Both conserved end residues are part of each CDR3. A D gene is named only where the DNA matches it firmly. A row's size may be missing; if present it is once, few, many or a size class.

size	V	D	J	CDR3	DNA
NA	TRBV7-9	NA	TRBJ2-7	CASSPTGFEQYF	TGTGCCAGCAGCCCCACTGGGTTCGAGCAGTACTTC
once	TRBV4-1	NA	TRBJ2-3	CASSQLWLPPTDTQYF	TGCGCCAGCAGCCAATTATGGCTACCCCCCACAGATACGCAGTATTTT
once	TRBV7-9	NA	TRBJ2-5	CASSLDGRGVETQYF	TGTGCCAGCAGCTTAGACGGTAGGGGTGTGGAGACCCAGTACTTC
NA	TRBV6-5	NA	TRBJ2-2	CASSRSQGNTGELFF	TGTGCCAGCAGTCGGTCACAGGGAAACACCGGGGAGCTGTTTTTT
NA	TRBV6-6	NA	TRBJ2-7	CASSYSLGNGEQYF	TGTGCCAGCAGTTACTCTCTAGGGAACGGCGAGCAGTACTTC
once	TRBV7-8	NA	TRBJ1-5	CASSLAFRPDQPQHF	TGTGCCAGCAGCTTAGCCTTCCGGCCTGATCAGCCCCAGCATTTT
NA	TRBV11-2	TRBD2	TRBJ2-7	CASSLDRASGRAKSSYEQYF	TGTGCCAGCAGCTTAGATCGGGCTAGCGGGAGGGCCAAGAGCTCCTACGAGCAGTACTTC
NA	TRBV7-9	NA	TRBJ2-4	CASSFSLAKNIQYF	TGTGCCAGCAGCTTTAGTCTAGCCAAAAACATTCAGTACTTC
NA	TRBV6-6	TRBD1	TRBJ1-2	CASSKTDRVNYGYTF	TGTGCCAGCAGTAAAACGGACAGGGTGAACTATGGCTACACCTTC
NA	TRBV6-5	NA	TRBJ1-2	CASSYGKNYGYTF	TGTGCCAGCAGTTACGGCAAGAACTATGGCTACACCTTC
NA	TRBV19	TRBD1	TRBJ1-5	CASSAGTGINQPQHF	TGTGCCAGTAGTGCCGGGACAGGGATCAATCAGCCCCAGCATTTT
NA	TRBV30	TRBD2	TRBJ2-7	CAWSAGLAGGLHEQYF	TGTGCCTGGAGTGCCGGGCTAGCGGGGGGGCTGCACGAGCAGTACTTC
NA	TRBV5-6	NA	TRBJ2-5	CASSLGLAETQYF	TGTGCCAGCAGCTTGGGCCTAGCCGAGACCCAGTACTTC
few	TRBV5-4	TRBD2	TRBJ2-1	CASSLTSGSYNEQFF	TGTGCCAGCAGCTTGACTAGCGGGAGCTACAATGAGCAGTTCTTC
NA	TRBV4-1	NA	TRBJ2-5	CASSQPWDWPQETQYF	TGCGCCAGCAGCCAGCCCTGGGACTGGCCCCAAGAGACCCAGTACTTC
NA	TRBV1	NA	TRBJ2-5	CTSSHPGLAGGPRQETQYF	TGCACCAGCAGCCACCCTGGACTAGCGGGAGGGCCCAGGCAAGAGACCCAGTACTTC
NA	TRBV10-3	NA	TRBJ2-3	CAISAQRTSTDTQYF	TGTGCCATCAGTGCCCAGCGCACTAGCACAGATACGCAGTATTTT